The 21 T cell receptor beta chains presented below share a single source sample, sequenced in a study of blood T cell repertoires in COVID-19. Sequenced by immunoSEQ multiplex PCR; TCRdb stores in-frame clones only, minus some. Seen here are under 500,000 clones, nearly 90% observed once, and the top ten hold about 2%. Input material: PBMCs or T cells enriched from blood (not recorded which). Source of these receptors: a woman between 18 and 29 years old with acute COVID-19.

This chain connects TRBV7-8 to TRBJ1-2; 7 positions agree with TRBD1. CDR1 SGHVS and CDR2 FQNEAQ come from the germline V gene. There are 13 residues in the CDR3. With 0 bases clipped from V and 10 bases from J, the junction kept 5 bases outside the gene matches. CDR3 in amino acids: CASSLAVGQNYTF. The CDR3 DNA is TGTGCCAGCAGCTTAGCGGTGGGACAGAACTACACCTTC.

V is TRBV5-4 and J is TRBJ1-6; the D gene is possibly TRBD1 (6 bases). Per germline, CDR1 SGHNT and CDR2 YYREEE (reference sequence). The V end lost 4 bases, the J end lost 7 bases, and 18 bases lay between the germline ends. CDR3 length equals 16 residues. CDR3 residues: CASSQHSTGRNSPLHF. The CDR3 region has the DNA TGTGCCAGCAGCCAACATAGCACAGGGCGGAATTCACCCCTCCACTTT.

This chain joins TRBV15 and TRBJ1-4; a possible D gene is TRBD1 (6 bases). Trimming stripped 2 bases from V and 9 bases from J, with 13 bases between. Germline values: CDR1 LNHNV, CDR2 YYDKDF (reference sequence). This CDR3 spans 14 amino acids. CDR3 sequence reads: CATSRPGEVKKLFF. The DNA for the CDR3 is TGTGCCACCAGCAGACCAGGGGAAGTGAAAAAACTGTTTTTT.

This clone appeared a few times. The chain uses TRBV5-5 and TRBJ1-5; possibly TRBD1 for D (6 bases). Trimming pared 3 bases from V and 0 bases from J, leaving 10 bases between. Germline loops: CDR1 SGHKS, CDR2 YYEKEE (reference sequence). This CDR3 comprises 15 residues. The CDR3 DNA sequence: TGTGCCAGCAGCTATCAGGGGTATAGCAATCAGCCCCAGCATTTT. Translated, it gives CASSYQGYSNQPQHF.

V is TRBV7-8 and J is TRBJ1-5; 8 bases align to TRBD1. Germline loops: CDR1 SGHVS, CDR2 FQNEAQ. The CDR3 totals 16 residues. The junction had 12 bases not matched to a gene; V was cut back by 5 bases and J by 6 bases. This CDR3 reads CASSNPGQATGQPQHF. CDR3 nucleotide sequence: TGTGCCAGCAGCAACCCGGGACAGGCGACGGGTCAGCCCCAGCATTTT.

The CDR3 spells CASSKGGLQGVNTEAFF. CDR3 sequence (DNA): TGTGCCAGCAGCAAGGGGGGGTTACAGGGCGTCAACACTGAAGCTTTCTTT. The rearrangement links TRBV5-4 to TRBJ1-1; tentative D call: TRBD1 (6 bases). The CDR3 length is 17 residues. Per the germline V gene, CDR1 is SGHNT and CDR2 is YYREEE (reference sequence). V was pared by 4 bases and J by 2 bases, with 21 bases between.

V is TRBV6-5 and J is TRBJ2-7; 12 nucleotides line up with TRBD1. The CDR3 extends over 15 amino acids. Trimming cost V 5 bases and J 5 bases; bases outside gene matches: 7. CDR1 and CDR2 (germline): MNHEY, SVGAGI. CDR3 bases: TGTGCCAGCAGTACCACGGGGACAGGGGGCCACGAGCAGTACTTC. Translated: CASSTTGTGGHEQYF.

The chain carries TRBV7-9 and TRBJ1-5; D gene unclear. Trimming pared 5 bases from V and 5 bases from J, leaving 7 bases between. Germline loops: CDR1 SEHNR, CDR2 FQNEAQ (reference sequence). The CDR3 length is 12 residues. The CDR3 DNA is TGTGCCAGCAGCACCGACTATCAGCCCCAGCATTTT. Encoded protein: CASSTDYQPQHF.

Concerning this clone: Other DNA variants within this sample encode the same CDR3. The chain joins TRBV5-4 to TRBJ2-7; the D gene is possibly TRBD2 (7 bases). The ends were cut back, 0 bases at V and 2 bases at J, with 12 bases in the middle. CDR1 and CDR2 (germline): SGHNT, YYREEE (reference sequence). The CDR3 is 15 amino acids. This chain's CDR3 is CASSLGRGGAYEQYF. CDR3 coding DNA: TGTGCCAGCAGCTTGGGCAGGGGAGGGGCCTACGAGCAGTACTTC.

The rearrangement links TRBV5-1 to TRBJ1-2, with D hard to call. Germline values: CDR1 SGHRS, CDR2 YFSETQ. The length of the CDR3 is 13 residues. The germline V and J ends were trimmed by 4 bases and 4 bases, with 11 bases remaining between them. CDR3 DNA sequence: TGCGCCAGCAGCGGCGACGGGATCTATGGCTACACCTTC. Translating it yields CASSGDGIYGYTF.

The chain recombines TRBV27 with TRBJ2-5, with 9 bases matching TRBD2. The V and J ends lost 4 bases and 4 bases, in that order; junction bases with no gene match: 7. This CDR3 is 15 amino acids long. Germline CDR1 reads MNHEY; CDR2 reads SMNVEV (reference sequence). This CDR3 is CASSSSFSGGETQYF. For the CDR3, the DNA is TGTGCCAGCAGTTCCTCTTTTAGCGGGGGAGAGACCCAGTACTTC.

This rearrangement joins TRBV11-1 to TRBJ2-2, with a tentative D call TRBD1 (6 bases). The CDR3 is 15 amino acids. CDR1 and CDR2 from the germline V gene are SGHAT and FQDESV (reference sequence). V lost 0 bases, J lost 5 bases, and 10 bases lay in between. The CDR3 DNA follows: TGTGCCAGCAGCTTAGCGCAGGGGAAAACCGGGGAGCTGTTTTTT. This translates into CASSLAQGKTGELFF.

V usage is TRBV29-1 and J usage is TRBJ2-7, with D tentatively TRBD2 (6 bases). The CDR3 has 12 amino acids. Germline V lookup: CDR1 SQVTM, CDR2 ANQGSEA. Trimming stripped 4 bases from V and 3 bases from J, with 10 bases between. In DNA, the CDR3 is TGCAGCGTTGGATCGGGGGTCTACGAGCAGTACTTC. This sequence encodes CSVGSGVYEQYF.

This chain connects TRBV7-2 to TRBJ2-3; D is perhaps TRBD1 (6 bases). Germline CDR1 is SGHTA and CDR2 is FQGNSA. The CDR3 is 15 amino acids. The V and J ends lost 5 bases and 6 bases respectively, with 18 bases between them. CDR3 DNA: TGTGCCAGCAGCGAAGGCGGTGGGGGCAGGGATACGCAGTATTTT. Residues: CASSEGGGGRDTQYF.

The J gene is TRBJ2-1, the V gene TRBV28; 9 bases map to TRBD2. This CDR3 has 15 residues. CDR1 MDHEN and CDR2 SYDVKM come from the germline V gene. Trimming cost V 1 base and J 8 bases; bases outside gene matches: 6. The CDR3 is CASSLSSSGIHEQFF. CDR3 nucleotide sequence: TGTGCCAGCAGTTTATCGTCTAGCGGGATCCATGAGCAGTTCTTC. Looking up the rest from reference TRBV28 and TRBJ2-1 gives the full variable domain: DVKVTQSSRYLVKRTGEKVFLECVQDMDHENMFWYRQDPGLGLRLIYFSYDVKMKEKGDIPEGYSVSREKKERFSLILESASTNQTSMYLCASSLSSSGIHEQFFGPGTRLTVL.

This clone appeared once. The CDR3 reads CASSELGSRNYGYTF. The CDR3 DNA is TGCGCCAGCAGTGAGCTGGGCAGCAGAAACTATGGCTACACCTTC. The V and J genes are TRBV10-2 and TRBJ1-2; D gene uncertain. The CDR3 is 15 amino acids. V was trimmed by 2 bases and J by 2 bases, leaving 12 bases between them. From germline, CDR1 is WSHSY and CDR2 SAAADI.

The CDR3 DNA reads TGTGCCAGCAGCTTAGCGAATGGTAGGGGTCTAGCGATCCAGTACTTC. Its protein product is CASSLANGRGLAIQYF. The J gene is TRBJ2-7, the V gene TRBV7-2, with D perhaps TRBD2 (6 bases). The germline V gene encodes CDR1 SGHTA and CDR2 FQGNSA. The CDR3 sequence is 16 residues long. Trimming removed 0 bases from V and 10 bases from J, with 22 bases in between.

The V call is TRBV7-9, the J call TRBJ2-5; D not resolved. Germline V gene data show CDR1 as SEHNR and CDR2 as FQNEAQ (reference sequence). V lost 5 bases to trimming and J lost 0 bases, with 16 bases between them. The CDR3 sequence is 16 residues long. The CDR3 reads CASSNFVEKYQETQYF. The CDR3 coding sequence is TGTGCCAGCAGCAACTTTGTGGAGAAGTACCAAGAGACCCAGTACTTC.

V usage is TRBV19 and J usage is TRBJ1-5; perhaps TRBD1 as D (6 bases). The CDR3 spans 18 residues. CDR1 and CDR2 from the germline V gene are LNHDA and SQIVND (reference sequence). The V end lost 3 bases, the J end lost 6 bases, and 24 bases lay between the germline ends. The CDR3 nucleotides read TGTGCCAGTAGTATTAGAGGGCCGGCGGGGGGGCACCCTCAGCCCCAGCATTTT. Residues: CASSIRGPAGGHPQPQHF.

This chain joins TRBV11-2 and TRBJ2-5; 8 nucleotides match TRBD2. The germline V gene has CDR1 SGHAT and CDR2 FQNNGV. Trimming removed 2 bases from V and 4 bases from J; junction bases left unmatched: 12. This CDR3 contains 17 residues. The CDR3 protein is CASSLTWTSSLGETQYF. Written as DNA, the CDR3 is TGTGCCAGCAGCTTAACCTGGACTAGCTCCCTGGGAGAGACCCAGTACTTC.

The chain recombines TRBV6-5 with TRBJ1-6, with D perhaps TRBD1 (6 bases). The germline V gene encodes CDR1 MNHEY and CDR2 SVGAGI. The CDR3 length is 15 residues. V gave up 6 bases and J gave up 7 bases, with 16 bases separating them. CDR3 coding DNA: TGTGCCAGCAGGTCACCGGGACACAGAAATTCACCCCTCCACTTT. It is translated as CASRSPGHRNSPLHF.